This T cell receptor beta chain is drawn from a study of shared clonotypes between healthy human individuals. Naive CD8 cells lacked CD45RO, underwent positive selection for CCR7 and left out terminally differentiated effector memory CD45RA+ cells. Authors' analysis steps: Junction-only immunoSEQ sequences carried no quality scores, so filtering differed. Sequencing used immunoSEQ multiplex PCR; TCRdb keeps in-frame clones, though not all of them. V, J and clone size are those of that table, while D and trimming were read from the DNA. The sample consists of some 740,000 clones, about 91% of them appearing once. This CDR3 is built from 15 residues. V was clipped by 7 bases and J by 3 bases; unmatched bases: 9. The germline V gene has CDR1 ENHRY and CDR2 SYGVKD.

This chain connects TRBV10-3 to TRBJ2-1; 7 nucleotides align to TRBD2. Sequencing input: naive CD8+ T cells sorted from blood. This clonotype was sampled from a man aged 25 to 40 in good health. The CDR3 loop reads CAITMGGSLYNEQFF. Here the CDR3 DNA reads TGTGCCATCACGATGGGCGGGAGTCTCTACAATGAGCAGTTCTTC.